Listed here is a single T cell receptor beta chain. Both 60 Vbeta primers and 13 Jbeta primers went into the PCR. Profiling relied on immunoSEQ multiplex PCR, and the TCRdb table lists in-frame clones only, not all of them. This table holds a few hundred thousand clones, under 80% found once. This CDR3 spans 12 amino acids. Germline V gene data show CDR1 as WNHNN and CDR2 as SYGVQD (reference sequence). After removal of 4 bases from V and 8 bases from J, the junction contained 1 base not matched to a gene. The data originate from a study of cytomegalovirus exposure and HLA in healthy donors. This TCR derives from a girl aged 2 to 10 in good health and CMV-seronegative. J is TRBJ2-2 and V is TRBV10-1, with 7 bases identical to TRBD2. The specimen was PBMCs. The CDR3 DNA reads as TGCGCCAGCAGTGGCGGGAGTGGGGAGCTGTTTTTT. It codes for CASSGGSGELFF.